The next 7 T cell receptor beta chains were all read from a single sample in a study of cytomegalovirus exposure and HLA in healthy donors. Sequencing was performed with immunoSEQ multiplex PCR; in TCRdb, only in-frame clones are kept and a portion is missing. The repertoire holds about 340,000 clones, 86% seen once, with under 0.85% in the top ten. What was sequenced was PBMCs. The origin of the receptors is a young woman in good health and CMV-seronegative.

This clone was seen a few times. In DNA, the CDR3 is TGTGCCAGCACACTAGCGGGAGAGGTATCCTACAATGAGCAGTTCTTC. Translated: CASTLAGEVSYNEQFF. V is TRBV11-2 and J is TRBJ2-1; 11 positions match TRBD2. The V gene's germline CDR1 is SGHAT and CDR2 FQNNGV. V lost 7 bases, J lost 1 base, and 6 bases stayed unmatched. The CDR3 consists of 16 residues.

This chain joins TRBV2 and TRBJ2-7, with 7 positions matching TRBD2. With V trimmed by 6 bases and J by 5 bases, 13 bases remained unmatched. CDR1 and CDR2 from the germline V gene are SNHLY and FYNNEI. This CDR3 contains 15 residues. The CDR3 region is CASRAPGTTNDEQYF. CDR3 DNA: TGTGCCAGCAGAGCACCCGGGACTACAAACGACGAGCAGTACTTC.

Points on this clone: A read error may be the cause here, since a much bigger clone is one base away. The chain combines TRBV9 with TRBJ2-1; 11 bases agree with TRBD2. Germline CDR1 SGDLS, CDR2 YYNGEE. The J segment lost 4 bases and the V segment lost 3 bases, leaving 3 bases of the junction unmatched. The CDR3 covers 15 residues. CDR3 nucleotide sequence: TGTGCCAGCAGCGCGGGACTAGCGGATTACAATGAGCAGTTCTTC. This codes for CASSAGLADYNEQFF.

The chain employs TRBV7-9 and TRBJ1-1, with 9 bases identical to TRBD1. V was pared by 11 bases and J by 5 bases, with 3 bases of the junction left unmatched. The germline gives CDR1 SEHNR, CDR2 FQNEAQ (reference sequence). The CDR3 contains 11 residues. The CDR3 sequence: CAGQGWTEAFF. The CDR3 nucleotides are TGTGCCGGACAGGGGTGGACTGAAGCTTTCTTT.

The genes are TRBV5-1 and TRBJ2-2; weak D call: TRBD2 (6 bases). Germline V CDR1 and CDR2: SGHRS, YFSETQ. Trimming removed 3 bases at V and 4 bases at J, with 13 bases between. This CDR3 is built from 15 residues. The CDR3 coding sequence is TGCGCCAGCAGCTCCGGGACTCCAGGCACCGGGGAGCTGTTTTTT. It yields the protein CASSSGTPGTGELFF.

The chain couples TRBV7-2 to TRBJ2-1; TRBD2 matches at 8 bases. This CDR3 has 16 residues. The ends lost 1 base at V and 2 bases at J; junction bases unmatched: 4. CDR1 and CDR2 from the germline V gene are SGHTA and FQGNSA. The CDR3 bases are TGTGCCAGCAGCTTAGGGGGCGGGAGGACCTACAATGAGCAGTTCTTC. Protein: CASSLGGGRTYNEQFF. Based on the CDR3 plus reference TRBV7-2 and TRBJ2-1, the full variable domain is GAGVSQSPSNKVTEKGKDVELRCDPISGHTALYWYRQSLGQGLEFLIYFQGNSAPDKSGLPSDRFSAERTGGSVSTLTIQRTQQEDSAVYLCASSLGGGRTYNEQFFGPGTRLTVL.

The chain uses TRBV4-2 and TRBJ2-7, with D unclear. Germline-derived CDR1 and CDR2 are LGHNA and YNFKEQ. Trimming shortened V by 6 bases and J by 2 bases, and 17 bases separated the two germline ends. The CDR3 is 15 amino acids. The CDR3 DNA follows: TGTGCCAGCAGGCGAGAAGGCATGGGCACCTACGAGCAGTACTTC. It yields the protein CASRREGMGTYEQYF.